The following is a T cell receptor (beta chain) sequence with its context. The sample comes from a study of cytomegalovirus exposure and HLA in healthy donors. CDR1 is WNHNN and CDR2 is SYGVQD in the germline V gene (reference sequence). Trimming took 3 bases from V and 2 from J; bases not matched to a gene: 9. The CDR3 loop spans 18 amino acids. The PCR made use of 60 Vbeta and 13 Jbeta primers. Repertoires were generated with immunoSEQ multiplex PCR, while TCRdb's copy carries only in-frame clones and drops some. The data contain about 130,000 clones, 65% to 80% of them seen just once; the ten biggest clones take up 6.5%.

Material for sequencing was PBMCs. The V and J genes are TRBV10-1 and TRBJ2-2; 10 bases fit TRBD2. The receptor was derived from a man aged 35-49 years in good health and CMV-seropositive. The CDR3: CASSEYLAGDSNTGELFF. The CDR3 coding sequence is TGCGCCAGCAGTGAATACCTAGCGGGAGATTCCAACACCGGGGAGCTGTTTTTT.